This entry lists 10 T cell receptor beta chains sequenced from one sample in a study of cytomegalovirus exposure and HLA in healthy donors. A multiplex PCR was run with 60 Vbeta primers and 13 Jbeta primers. The assay was immunoSEQ multiplex PCR, and TCRdb's table has in-frame clones only and misses some. Of about 180,000 clones in the sample, 85% were seen once. Source material: PBMCs. Every receptor here comes from a boy aged 2-9 years in good health and CMV-seronegative.

The CDR3 region is CASSPRDRGRFGETQYF. The DNA for the CDR3 is TGTGCCAGCAGTCCTAGGGACAGGGGGAGGTTTGGAGAGACCCAGTACTTC. This chain links TRBV28 with TRBJ2-5; 11 bases map to TRBD1. The length of the CDR3 is 17 residues. Germline CDR1 reads MDHEN; CDR2 reads SYDVKM. The V and J ends lost 5 bases and 4 bases, in that order; junction bases with no gene match: 12.

The rearrangement links TRBV27 to TRBJ2-1; 8 nucleotides match TRBD2. Germline CDR1 and CDR2: MNHEY and SMNVEV (reference sequence). This CDR3 is built from 14 residues. Losses at the gene ends were 7 bases for V and 1 base for J; bases not matched to a gene: 3. The CDR3 DNA follows: TGTGCCAGCATCGGCGGGAGGTCCTACAATGAGCAGTTCTTC. It yields the protein CASIGGRSYNEQFF.

V and J are TRBV30 and TRBJ1-2; no definite D call. The CDR3 runs 13 residues. Trimming stripped 6 bases from V and 3 bases from J, with 14 bases between. Germline V CDR1 and CDR2: GTSNPN, SVGIG (reference sequence). The CDR3 loop reads CACGVEGDYGYTF. For the CDR3, the DNA is TGTGCCTGTGGGGTAGAGGGAGACTATGGCTACACCTTC. Looking up the rest from reference TRBV30 and TRBJ1-2 gives the full variable domain: SQTIHQWPATLVQPVGSPLSLECTVEGTSNPNLYWYRQAAGRGLQLLFYSVGIGQISSEVPQNLSASRPQDRQFILSSKKLLLSDSGFYLCACGVEGDYGYTFGSGTRLTVV.

V and J are TRBV28 and TRBJ2-7, with TRBD1 identical over 10 bases. The V gene end was trimmed by 4 bases and the J gene end by 7 bases; junction bases not matched to a gene: 10. Per germline, CDR1 MDHEN and CDR2 SYDVKM. CDR3 length: 15 amino acids. Written as DNA, the CDR3 is TGTGCCAGCAGTTCCCCCCCCGGACAGGGGGAAGAGCAGTACGTC. Its translation: CASSSPPGQGEEQYV.

The chain is built from TRBV28 and TRBJ2-1, with 9 bases that match TRBD1. The CDR3 spans 15 residues. The germline gives CDR1 MDHEN, CDR2 SYDVKM. V was clipped by 6 bases and J by 6 bases; unmatched bases: 9. CDR3 DNA sequence: TGTGCCAGCAGCCCTGACAGGGGGGGTTTCAATGAGCAGTTCTTC. Translation: CASSPDRGGFNEQFF.

The chain carries TRBV19 and TRBJ2-1; D perhaps matches TRBD2 (5 bases). Germline V CDR1 and CDR2: LNHDA, SQIVND (reference sequence). Trimming cost V 4 bases and J 5 bases, with 9 bases left between them. The CDR3 runs to 13 residues. The CDR3 nucleotides are TGTGCCAGTAGTAAGGAGGTACACAATGAGCAGTTCTTC. This translates into CASSKEVHNEQFF.

The gene calls are TRBV5-1 and TRBJ1-2, with D hard to call. The CDR3 spans 15 residues. CDR1 and CDR2 (germline): SGHRS, YFSETQ. Trimming took off 3 bases at V and 7 bases at J, with 19 bases between the two ends. The chain's CDR3 is CASSSDLDGLSGYTF. The DNA of the CDR3 is TGCGCCAGCAGCTCCGACCTAGACGGTCTTAGTGGCTACACCTTC. The whole variable domain, filled in from reference TRBV5-1 and TRBJ1-2, reads KAGVTQTPRYLIKTRGQQVTLSCSPISGHRSVSWYQQTPGQGLQFLFEYFSETQRNKGNFPGRFSGRQFSNSRSEMNVSTLELGDSALYLCASSSDLDGLSGYTFGSGTRLTVV.

This chain links TRBV29-1 with TRBJ2-1, with D possibly matching TRBD2 (5 bases). Trimming shortened V by 6 bases and J by 0 bases, and 12 bases separated the two germline ends. Per the germline V gene, CDR1 is SQVTM and CDR2 is ANQGSEA. CDR3 length: 14 amino acids. In DNA, the CDR3 is TGCAGCGTGTATAGCGCGAGCTCCTACAATGAGCAGTTCTTC. Protein product: CSVYSASSYNEQFF.

V usage is TRBV15 and J usage is TRBJ1-2; D remains unclear. The CDR3 spans 16 residues. Germline values: CDR1 LNHNV, CDR2 YYDKDF (reference sequence). V lost 1 base, J lost 5 bases, and 17 bases lay in between. The CDR3 is CATSRAYSTSTYGYTF. CDR3 nucleotide sequence: TGTGCCACCAGCAGAGCTTACAGCACGTCCACATATGGCTACACCTTC.

This clone was observed once. This chain uses TRBV30 with TRBJ2-1, with TRBD1 matching 9 bases. Trimming cost V 4 bases and J 2 bases; bases outside gene matches: 6. Germline CDR1 reads GTSNPN; CDR2 reads SVGIG (reference sequence). This CDR3 region has 15 residues. The CDR3 DNA reads TGTGCCTGGAACTCGGACAGGGGACCCTACAATGAGCAGTTCTTC. Residues: CAWNSDRGPYNEQFF.